Each of the 3 T cell receptor beta chains below was sequenced from the same sample in a study of blood T cell repertoires in COVID-19. The table came from immunoSEQ multiplex PCR; TCRdb's copy has only in-frame clones and leaves some out. This table holds about 240,000 clones, around 80% found once. The sequenced sample was peripheral blood. These receptor sequences come from a woman younger than 35 with acute or convalescent COVID-19.

The rearrangement uses TRBV6-5 and TRBJ2-7; D might be TRBD1 (5 bases). V was trimmed by 2 bases and J by 1 base, leaving 6 bases between them. The CDR3 length is 13 residues. CDR1 is MNHEY, CDR2 SVGAGI, per germline. CDR3 nucleotide sequence: TGTGCCAGCAGTTACAGGGGATCCTACGAGCAGTACTTC. Amino acids: CASSYRGSYEQYF.

This chain connects TRBV13 to TRBJ2-2, with 8 bases lining up with TRBD2. The CDR3 extends over 15 amino acids. Germline loops: CDR1 PRHDT, CDR2 FYEKMQ (reference sequence). V shed 4 bases and J 1 base; nucleotides not matched to a gene: 2. The DNA of the CDR3 is TGTGCCAGCAGCTCCCGGGGGGGGAACACCGGGGAGCTGTTTTTT. It yields the protein CASSSRGGNTGELFF. Variable domain in full (rest from reference TRBV13 and TRBJ2-2): AAGVIQSPRHLIKEKRETATLKCYPIPRHDTVYWYQQGPGQDPQFLISFYEKMQSDKGSIPDRFSAQQFSDYHSELNMSSLELGDSALYFCASSSRGGNTGELFFGEGSRLTVL.

This chain joins TRBV7-2 and TRBJ2-7; D not resolved. V lost 1 base and J 2 bases, leaving 9 bases between the germline ends. Germline V CDR1 and CDR2: SGHTA, FQGNSA. There are 14 residues in the CDR3. CDR3 DNA sequence: TGTGCCAGCAGCTTAGGCCTGAGGACCTACGAGCAGTACTTC. Translation gives CASSLGLRTYEQYF.